A selection of T cell receptor beta chains follows, all from one sample in a study of T cells in Graves' hyperthyroidism and ophthalmopathy. A single record per CDR3 protein comes from TCRdb applying MiXCR to the multiplex PCR reads. The profile shows fewer than 25,000 distinct CDR3 sequences, about 49% of them singletons. What was sequenced was blood. The receptors were sampled from a woman aged 40-49 years with Graves' hyperthyroidism that later progressed to Graves' ophthalmopathy. Each CDR3 is given without its conserved first and last residue.

V | CDR3
TRBV24-1 | ATSLSGPDTQY
TRBV29-1 | SGSGTEQF
TRBV20-1 | SARASTDTQY
TRBV7-2 | ASSRSSRVVEQY
TRBV10-1 | ASSVARGYEQY
TRBV20-1 | SAAGAGAYEQY
TRBV7-2 | ASSSRQGLRGNEQY
TRBV7-8 | ASSSGTGWEKLF
TRBV28 | ASSFGLRGADEETQY
TRBV5-1 | ASSLDRNQETQY
TRBV7-9 | ASSLGLATDTQY
TRBV2 | ASSEGYRGGNQPQH